This TCR beta chain was retrieved from a study of OX40 agonist ivuxolimab in advanced cancers. Across the whole study: Ivuxolimab, an antibody acting as an agonist of OX40 (CD134), was used to treat patients.

Study observations and caveats: In CD8+ T cells, expanded clones were on average more numerous than in CD4+. Low normalized T-cell clonal expansion was additionally recorded for some nonresponders.

TCRdb's copy holds only in-frame clones and misses some; the assay was immunoSEQ multiplex PCR. The sample has about 100,000 clones, approximately 80% seen once. As concerns this clone: Antigen unknown.

This clonotype was sampled from an adult with an advanced solid tumor such as melanoma, head and neck, liver or kidney cancer. The sequences come from CD4+ or CD8+ T cells sorted from blood, collected in a trial of the OX40 agonist ivuxolimab.

CDR3 sequence (DNA): TGTGCCAGCAGTGTGACGGTTTCCGAGACCCAGTACTTC. Translated, it gives CASSVTVSETQYF. The V and J genes are TRBV2 and TRBJ2-5, with D unclear. Germline lookup yields CDR1 SNHLY and CDR2 FYNNEI. V lost 4 bases and J lost 5, with 11 bases in between. This CDR3 has 13 residues.